The entry below describes one TCR beta chain. Its antigen remains undetermined. One junction end disagrees with the germline gene, perhaps due to a read error. From the cysteine through the phenylalanine, the CDR3 covers 23 amino acids. Only the CDR3 part of the read is kept: 69 bases, read in frame from the first base. Reading the germline V gene gives CDR1 SGHVS and CDR2 FQNEAQ. The immunoSEQ Assay, a bias-controlled multiplex PCR, was used to amplify TCRbeta CDR3 regions from genomic DNA. Processing in the source paper ran as follows. The number of nucleated cells in each sample was estimated from the amplification of reference gene primers within the assay. To quantify the absolute abundance of each unique TCRbeta CDR3 rearrangement, sequence reads were collapsed and filtered. Productive Simpson clonality was computed per sample as the square root of Simpson's diversity index over productive rearrangements. The table comes from immuneACCESS by way of TCRdb, which keeps in-frame sequences with V and J called. Part of the clones is missing from these tables; in studies checked, under half for an unresolved V gene and the rest for unknown reasons. D and trimming were read from the DNA, whereas the V and J calls and clone size are those reported in that table. This sample gives approximately 80,000 clones in total; about nine tenths of them show up just once. Of the sample, 7% to 10% falls within the top ten clones.

Each collaborating institution followed its own protocols to collect whole blood in K2EDTA tubes. Collaborator samples were shipped for TCRbeta analysis as frozen whole blood, isolated PBMCs, or DNA extracted from either sample type. The data were taken from a study of blood T cell repertoires in COVID-19 (dated by TCRdb to 2020 to 2021). For the study in its entirety: Collaborator samples came from the United States, Italy and Spain and covered acute and convalescent phases of COVID-19. The repertoires were released in a freely available public database intended as a resource for research on the immune response to SARS-CoV-2. The samples were drawn from the first 160 participants of the ongoing ImmuneRACE study and from 1,254 subjects provided by 6 global collaborators. The prospective study material was composed of cDNA or gDNA derived from T cells, B-cell-depleted T cells, or PBMCs. Sample metadata almost always included a de-identified subject ID, COVID-19 status, age in years and sex. Where available, HLA class I and class II types were obtained from metadata supplied by the sample provider rather than from assay-based typing. Subjects who had been exposed to COVID-19, were actively infected with it, or had recovered from it provided the deeply sampled blood TCRbeta repertoires that made up the dataset. The paper's findings and limits, for the study overall: The amount of clinical and demographic metadata varied by source and participant and was provided uncurated.

The clonotype originates from a human donor in a cohort sampled during active COVID-19. The rearrangement joined TRBV7-8 to TRBJ2-3; 15 bases in between match TRBD2. The sample comprised peripheral blood. In nucleotides, the sequence is TGTGCCAGCAGCCTATTGTATGCTCGCTCCGGGACTAGCGGGGGGACTAGCATAGATACGCAGTATTTT. Its translation is CASSLLYARSGTSGGTSIDTQYF. Full variable domain (CDR3 extended with the reference TRBV7-8 and TRBJ2-3 proteins): GAGVSQSPRYKVAKRGQDVALRCDPISGHVSLFWYQQALGQGPEFLTYFQNEAQLDKSGLPSDRFFAERPEGSVSTLKIQRTQQEDSAVYLCASSLLYARSGTSGGTSIDTQYFGPGTRLTVL.